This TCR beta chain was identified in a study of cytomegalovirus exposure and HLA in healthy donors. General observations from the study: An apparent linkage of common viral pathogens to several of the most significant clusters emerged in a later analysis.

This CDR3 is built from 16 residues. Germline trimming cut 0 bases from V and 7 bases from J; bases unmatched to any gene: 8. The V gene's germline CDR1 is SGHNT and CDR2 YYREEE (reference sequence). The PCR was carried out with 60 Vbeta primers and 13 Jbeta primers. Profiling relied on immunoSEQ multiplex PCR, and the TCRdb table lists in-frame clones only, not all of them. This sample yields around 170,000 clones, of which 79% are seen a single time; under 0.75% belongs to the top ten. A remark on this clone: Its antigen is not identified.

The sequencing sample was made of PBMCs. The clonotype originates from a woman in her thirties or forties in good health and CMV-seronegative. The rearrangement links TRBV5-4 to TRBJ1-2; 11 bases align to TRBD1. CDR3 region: CASSLARDRGSGGYTF. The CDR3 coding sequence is TGTGCCAGCAGCTTGGCCCGGGACAGGGGGTCGGGTGGCTACACCTTC.